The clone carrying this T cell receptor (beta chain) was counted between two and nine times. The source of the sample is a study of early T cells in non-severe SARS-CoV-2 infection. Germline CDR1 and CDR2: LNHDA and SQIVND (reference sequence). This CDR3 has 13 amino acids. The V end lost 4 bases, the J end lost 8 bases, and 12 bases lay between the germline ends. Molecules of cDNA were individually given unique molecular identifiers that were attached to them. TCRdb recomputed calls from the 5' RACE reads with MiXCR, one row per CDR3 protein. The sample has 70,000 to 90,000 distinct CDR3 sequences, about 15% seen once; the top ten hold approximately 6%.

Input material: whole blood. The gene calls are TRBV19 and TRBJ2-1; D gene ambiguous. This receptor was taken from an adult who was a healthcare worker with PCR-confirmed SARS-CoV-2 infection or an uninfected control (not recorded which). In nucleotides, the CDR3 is TGTGCCAGTAGTAGGTACGATTTGGATGAGCAGTTCTTC. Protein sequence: CASSRYDLDEQFF.